This entry features one T cell receptor (beta chain) sequence. The data were taken from a study of sequential checkpoint blockade in melanoma. Profiling relied on immunoSEQ multiplex PCR, and the TCRdb table lists in-frame clones only, not all of them. The table lists around 9,100 clones, roughly 78% of them singletons. The CDR3 is made up of 13 amino acids. V lost 4 bases, J lost 5 bases, and 6 bases stayed unmatched. The germline gives CDR1 GTSNPN, CDR2 SVGIG (reference sequence). Treatment meaning: randomized to nivolumab then ipilimumab (arm A) or the reverse (arm B). The source is a human donor with melanoma. This specimen was CD8+ T cells sorted from blood (inferred from file names), taken from a patient given nivolumab and ipilimumab in sequence. The V gene is TRBV30, the J gene TRBJ2-7; TRBD2 matches 9 bases. The CDR3 region has the DNA TGTGCCTGGAATTGGGGACTAGCAAACGAGCAGTACTTC. This gives the protein CAWNWGLANEQYF. Combining the CDR3 with reference TRBV30 and TRBJ2-7 gives the whole variable domain SQTIHQWPATLVQPVGSPLSLECTVEGTSNPNLYWYRQAAGRGLQLLFYSVGIGQISSEVPQNLSASRPQDRQFILSSKKLLLSDSGFYLCAWNWGLANEQYFGPGTRLTVT.